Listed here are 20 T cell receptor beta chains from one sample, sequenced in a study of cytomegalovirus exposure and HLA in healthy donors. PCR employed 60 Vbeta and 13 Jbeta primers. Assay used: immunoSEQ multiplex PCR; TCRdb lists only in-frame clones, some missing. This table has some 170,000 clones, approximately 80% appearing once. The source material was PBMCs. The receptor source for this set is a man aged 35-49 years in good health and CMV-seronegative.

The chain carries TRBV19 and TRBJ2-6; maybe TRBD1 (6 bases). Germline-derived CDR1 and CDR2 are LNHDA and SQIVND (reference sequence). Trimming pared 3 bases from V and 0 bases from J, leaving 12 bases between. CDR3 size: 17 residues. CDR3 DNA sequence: TGTGCCAGTAGTATCAGTGCCAGGGGCTCTGGGGCCAACGTCCTGACTTTC. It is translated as CASSISARGSGANVLTF.

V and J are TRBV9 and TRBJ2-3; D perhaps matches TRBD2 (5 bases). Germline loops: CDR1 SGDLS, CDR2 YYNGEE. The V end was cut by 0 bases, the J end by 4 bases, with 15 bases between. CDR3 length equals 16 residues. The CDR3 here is CASSVGGSAGSDTQYF. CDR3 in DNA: TGTGCCAGCAGCGTAGGAGGGTCCGCTGGCTCAGATACGCAGTATTTT.

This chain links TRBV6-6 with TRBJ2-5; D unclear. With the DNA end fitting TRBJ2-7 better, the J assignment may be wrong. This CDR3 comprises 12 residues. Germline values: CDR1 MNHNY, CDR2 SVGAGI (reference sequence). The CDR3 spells CASSYSGSEQYF. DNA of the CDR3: TGTGCCAGCAGTTACTCGGGTAGCGAGCAGTACTTC.

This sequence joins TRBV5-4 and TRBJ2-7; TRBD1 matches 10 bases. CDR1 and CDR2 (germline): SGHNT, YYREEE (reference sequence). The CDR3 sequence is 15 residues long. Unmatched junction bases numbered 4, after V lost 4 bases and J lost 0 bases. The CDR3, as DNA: TGTGCCAGCAGCCCGGGACAGGGGAGCTCCTACGAGCAGTACTTC. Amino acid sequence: CASSPGQGSSYEQYF.

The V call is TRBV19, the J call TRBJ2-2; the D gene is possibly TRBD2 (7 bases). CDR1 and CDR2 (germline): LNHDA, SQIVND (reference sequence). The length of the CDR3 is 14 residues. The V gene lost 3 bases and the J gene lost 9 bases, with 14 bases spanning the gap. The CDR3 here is CASSIGGGGRELFF. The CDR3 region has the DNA TGTGCCAGTAGTATCGGGGGCGGGGGCCGGGAGCTGTTTTTT.

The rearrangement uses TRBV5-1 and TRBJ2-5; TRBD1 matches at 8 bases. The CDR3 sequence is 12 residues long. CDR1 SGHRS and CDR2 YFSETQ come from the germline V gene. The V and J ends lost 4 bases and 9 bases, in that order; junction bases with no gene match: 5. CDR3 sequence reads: CASSKEQGAQYF. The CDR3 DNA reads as TGCGCCAGCAGCAAAGAACAGGGGGCCCAGTACTTC.

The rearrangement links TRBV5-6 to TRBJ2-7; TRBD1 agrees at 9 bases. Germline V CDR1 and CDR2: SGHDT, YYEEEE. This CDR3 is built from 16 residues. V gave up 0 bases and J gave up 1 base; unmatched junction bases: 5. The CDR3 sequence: CASSLVRDRVSYEQYF. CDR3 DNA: TGTGCCAGCAGCTTGGTGAGGGACAGGGTTTCCTACGAGCAGTACTTC. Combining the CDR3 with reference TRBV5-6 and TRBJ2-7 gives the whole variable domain DAGVTQSPTHLIKTRGQQVTLRCSPKSGHDTVSWYQQALGQGPQFIFQYYEEEERQRGNFPDRFSGHQFPNYSSELNVNALLLGDSALYLCASSLVRDRVSYEQYFGPGTRLTVT.

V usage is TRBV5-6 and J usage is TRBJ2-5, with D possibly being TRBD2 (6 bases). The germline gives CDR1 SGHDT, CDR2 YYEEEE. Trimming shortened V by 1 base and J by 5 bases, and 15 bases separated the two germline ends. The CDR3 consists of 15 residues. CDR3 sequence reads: CASSLSAGGYETQYF. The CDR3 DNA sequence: TGTGCCAGCAGCTTGTCGGCCGGGGGTTATGAGACCCAGTACTTC.

In DNA form, the CDR3 reads TGTGCCAGCGGGGGGGGGCTCCGCGAGCAGTACTTC. This sequence encodes CASGGGLREQYF. The chain employs TRBV27 and TRBJ2-7, with D perhaps matching TRBD2 (7 bases). V lost 8 bases and J 6 bases, leaving 14 bases between the germline ends. There are 12 residues in the CDR3. Looked up from germline, CDR1 is MNHEY and CDR2 is SMNVEV (reference sequence).

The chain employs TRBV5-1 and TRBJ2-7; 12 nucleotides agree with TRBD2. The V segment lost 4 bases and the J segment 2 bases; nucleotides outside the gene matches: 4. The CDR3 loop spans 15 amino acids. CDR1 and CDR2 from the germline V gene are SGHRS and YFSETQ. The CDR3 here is CASSTRLAGAYEQYF. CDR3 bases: TGCGCCAGCAGCACAAGACTAGCGGGGGCCTACGAGCAGTACTTC. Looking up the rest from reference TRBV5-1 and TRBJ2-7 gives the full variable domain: KAGVTQTPRYLIKTRGQQVTLSCSPISGHRSVSWYQQTPGQGLQFLFEYFSETQRNKGNFPGRFSGRQFSNSRSEMNVSTLELGDSALYLCASSTRLAGAYEQYFGPGTRLTVT.

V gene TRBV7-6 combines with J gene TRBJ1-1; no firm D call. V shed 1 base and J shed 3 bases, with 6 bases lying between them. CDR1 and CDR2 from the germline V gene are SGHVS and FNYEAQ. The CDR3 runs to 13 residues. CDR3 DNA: TGTGCCAGCAGCTTAGATGCGTACACTGAAGCTTTCTTT. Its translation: CASSLDAYTEAFF.

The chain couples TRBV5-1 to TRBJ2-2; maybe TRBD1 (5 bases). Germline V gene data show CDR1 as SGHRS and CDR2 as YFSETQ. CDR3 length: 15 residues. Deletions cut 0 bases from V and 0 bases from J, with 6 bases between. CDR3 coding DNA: TGCGCCAGCAGCTTGGGGGGCGCGAACACCGGGGAGCTGTTTTTT. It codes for CASSLGGANTGELFF.

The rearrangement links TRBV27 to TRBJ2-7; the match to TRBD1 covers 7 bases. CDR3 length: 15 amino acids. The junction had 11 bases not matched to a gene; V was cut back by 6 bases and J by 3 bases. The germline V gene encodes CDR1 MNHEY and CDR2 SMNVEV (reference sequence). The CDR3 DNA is TGTGCCAGCAGAAATTTTGGGACAGCAATCTACGAGCAGTACTTC. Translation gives CASRNFGTAIYEQYF.

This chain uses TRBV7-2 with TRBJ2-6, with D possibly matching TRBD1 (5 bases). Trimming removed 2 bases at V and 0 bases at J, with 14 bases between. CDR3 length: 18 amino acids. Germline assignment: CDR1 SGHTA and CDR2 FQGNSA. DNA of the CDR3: TGTGCCAGCAGCTTATGGGGCGGCGGCCACTCTGGGGCCAACGTCCTGACTTTC. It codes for CASSLWGGGHSGANVLTF.

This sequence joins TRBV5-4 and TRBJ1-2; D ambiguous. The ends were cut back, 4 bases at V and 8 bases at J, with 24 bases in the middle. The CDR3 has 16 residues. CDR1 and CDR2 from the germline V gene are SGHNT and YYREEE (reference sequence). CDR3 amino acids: CASSPSNHLLGEGYTF. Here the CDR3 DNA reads TGTGCCAGCAGCCCCTCTAATCATCTACTCGGGGAGGGCTACACCTTC.

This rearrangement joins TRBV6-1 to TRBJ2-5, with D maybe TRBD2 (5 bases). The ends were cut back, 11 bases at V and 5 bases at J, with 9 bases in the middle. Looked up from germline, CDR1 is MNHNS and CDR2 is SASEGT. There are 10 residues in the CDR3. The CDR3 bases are TGTGCCGTGGGAGACGAGACCCAGTACTTC. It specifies CAVGDETQYF.

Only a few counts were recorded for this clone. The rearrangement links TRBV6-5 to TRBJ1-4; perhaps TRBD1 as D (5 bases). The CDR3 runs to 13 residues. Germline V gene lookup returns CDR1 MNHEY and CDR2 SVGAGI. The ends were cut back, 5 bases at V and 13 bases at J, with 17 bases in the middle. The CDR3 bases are TGTGCCAGCAGTCGTGCGGGGGGGAATCGACTGTTTTTT. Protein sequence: CASSRAGGNRLFF.

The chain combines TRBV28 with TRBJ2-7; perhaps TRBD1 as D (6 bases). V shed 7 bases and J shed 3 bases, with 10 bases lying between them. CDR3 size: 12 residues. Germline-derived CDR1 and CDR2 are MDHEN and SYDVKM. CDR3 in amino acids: CASMDSYYEQYF. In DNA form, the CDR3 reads TGTGCCAGCATGGACAGTTACTACGAGCAGTACTTC.

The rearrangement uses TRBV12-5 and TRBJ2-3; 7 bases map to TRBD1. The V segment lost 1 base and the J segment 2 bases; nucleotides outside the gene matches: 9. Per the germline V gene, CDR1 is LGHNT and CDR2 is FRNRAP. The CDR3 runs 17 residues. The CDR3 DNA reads TGTGCTAGTGGTTTGGGCCTGGGAAGGGGGCTCACAGATACGCAGTATTTT. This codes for CASGLGLGRGLTDTQYF.

This chain's CDR3 is CAISRDTGNSPLHF. DNA for the CDR3: TGTGCCATCAGTCGGGACACGGGGAATTCACCCCTCCACTTT. This chain connects TRBV10-3 to TRBJ1-6, with a possible D match to TRBD1 (6 bases). The CDR3 sequence is 14 residues long. Per the germline V gene, CDR1 is ENHRY and CDR2 is SYGVKD. The V gene lost 5 bases and the J gene lost 7 bases, with 12 bases spanning the gap.